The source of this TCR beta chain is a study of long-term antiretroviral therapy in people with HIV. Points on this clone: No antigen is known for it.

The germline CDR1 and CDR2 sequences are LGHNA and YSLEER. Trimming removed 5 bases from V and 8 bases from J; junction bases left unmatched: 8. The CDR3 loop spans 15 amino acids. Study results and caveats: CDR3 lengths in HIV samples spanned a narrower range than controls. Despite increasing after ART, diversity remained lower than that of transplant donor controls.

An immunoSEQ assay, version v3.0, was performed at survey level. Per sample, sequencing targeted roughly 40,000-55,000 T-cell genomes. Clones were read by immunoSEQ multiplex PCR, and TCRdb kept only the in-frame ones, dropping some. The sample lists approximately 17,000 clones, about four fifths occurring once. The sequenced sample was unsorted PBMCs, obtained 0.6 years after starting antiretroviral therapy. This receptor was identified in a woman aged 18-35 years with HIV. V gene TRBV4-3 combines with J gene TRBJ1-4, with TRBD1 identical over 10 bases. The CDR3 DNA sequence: TGCGCCAGCAGCGGCCGGGACAGGGGAGGGGAAAAACTGTTTTTT. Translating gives CASSGRDRGGEKLFF.